Below are 24 T cell receptor beta chains sequenced from a single sample in a study of T-cell memory formation after mild COVID-19. TCRdb re-called the 5' RACE reads with MiXCR, one entry per CDR3 protein. Here the sample spans roughly 620,000 distinct CDR3 sequences, about a sixth being singletons. The sample was PBMCs or a T cell subset sorted from them (not recorded which). The source is an adult woman who had mild COVID-19 (a few samples of this study predate the infection). Cell type and time point are not known.

This clonotype appeared many times. J is TRBJ1-4 and V is TRBV2, with D tentatively TRBD1 (6 bases). With 3 bases removed from V and 0 bases from J, the gap between germline ends came to 11 bases. The germline V gene has CDR1 SNHLY and CDR2 FYNNEI. CDR3 size: 16 residues. This chain's CDR3 is CASSEWTEPTNEKLFF. The CDR3 DNA reads TGTGCCAGCAGTGAGTGGACAGAACCAACTAATGAAAAACTGTTTTTT.

The chain joins TRBV5-4 to TRBJ2-1, with D unresolved. Germline CDR1 is SGHNT and CDR2 is YYREEE (reference sequence). CDR3 length equals 17 residues. Trimming left V 4 bases short and J 5 bases short, with 22 bases between. CDR3 protein: CASSQSLSRRLNNEQFF. The CDR3 coding sequence is TGTGCCAGCAGCCAGAGTTTGTCGCGACGCCTAAACAATGAGCAGTTCTTC.

The V and J genes are TRBV12-3 or TRBV12-4 and TRBJ2-2, with TRBD1 matching 8 bases. This CDR3 comprises 15 residues. Trimming removed 6 bases from V and 0 bases from J; junction bases left unmatched: 3. Here the CDR3 reads CASRRTGTNTGELFF. In DNA form, the CDR3 reads TGTGCCAGCAGGCGGACAGGGACGAACACCGGGGAGCTGTTTTTT.

This clonotype occurred a few times. J is TRBJ2-1 and V is TRBV6-2 or TRBV6-3; 7 nucleotides match TRBD2. The length of the CDR3 is 18 residues. The germline CDR1 and CDR2 sequences are MNHEY and SVGEGT. V shed 0 bases and J 4 bases; nucleotides not matched to a gene: 12. The CDR3 nucleotides read TGTGCCAGCAGTTACTCTGAGTCGGGGGAGGGCCGATACAATGAGCAGTTCTTC. Translation gives CASSYSESGEGRYNEQFF.

The chain uses TRBV12-3 or TRBV12-4 and TRBJ1-2, with D hard to call. Trimming took off 2 bases at V and 6 bases at J, with 4 bases between the two ends. This CDR3 comprises 11 residues. The CDR3 is CASSLSNGYTF. The CDR3 nucleotides read TGTGCCAGCAGTTTATCGAATGGCTACACCTTC.

The gene calls are TRBV11-2 and TRBJ1-3; 7 nucleotides align to TRBD1. The trim removed 5 bases at V and 4 bases at J, leaving 8 bases unmatched. Looked up from germline, CDR1 is SGHAT and CDR2 is FQNNGV. The CDR3 runs 15 residues. The CDR3 is CASSSRTGYGNTIYF. The CDR3 DNA is TGTGCCAGCAGCAGCCGGACAGGCTACGGAAACACCATATATTTT.

The chain has TRBV12-3 or TRBV12-4 and TRBJ2-1; D is unclear. Trimming took 3 bases from V and 15 from J, leaving 12 bases between them. CDR3 length: 11 amino acids. In DNA form, the CDR3 reads TGTGCCAGCAGTTTTGGAGTATGGCGGTTCTTC. It specifies CASSFGVWRFF.

The sample holds a few counts of this clonotype. V usage is TRBV20-1 and J usage is TRBJ2-1; D remains unclear. V lost 6 bases to trimming and J lost 3 bases, with 12 bases between them. The CDR3 runs 13 residues. Germline V lookup: CDR1 DFQATT, CDR2 SNEGSKA (reference sequence). Written as DNA, the CDR3 is TGCAGTGCGAGAAGGCGGCTCTACAATGAGCAGTTCTTC. Translated: CSARRRLYNEQFF.

This clonotype was observed a few times. The chain carries TRBV18 and TRBJ1-4; D possibly corresponds to TRBD1 (5 bases). From germline, CDR1 is KGHSH and CDR2 LQKENI. This CDR3 contains 15 residues. V was cut by 3 bases and J by 1 base, with 9 bases left in between. CDR3 in amino acids: CASSPRDGTNEKLFF. For the CDR3, the DNA is TGTGCCAGCTCACCCCGGGACGGAACTAATGAAAAACTGTTTTTT.

J is TRBJ2-2 and V is TRBV7-2; D is unresolved. The CDR3 covers 16 residues. V was clipped by 4 bases and J by 0 bases, with 12 bases between them. Germline V gene sequence: CDR1 SGHTA, CDR2 FQGNSA. DNA of the CDR3: TGTGCCAGCAGCTCCTACTTGCGCGCGAACACCGGGGAGCTGTTTTTT. The encoded protein is CASSSYLRANTGELFF.

J is TRBJ2-7 and V is TRBV7-6; 7 bases line up with TRBD2. J lost 0 bases, V lost 5 bases, and 10 bases had no gene match. This CDR3 is built from 16 residues. Germline V gene sequence: CDR1 SGHVS, CDR2 FNYEAQ. CDR3 bases: TGTGCCAGCAGCACCCAACTAGCGAGGAGCTCCTACGAGCAGTACTTC. Translating gives CASSTQLARSSYEQYF. Complete variable domain (other parts from reference TRBV7-6 and TRBJ2-7): GAGVSQSPRYKVTKRGQDVALRCDPISGHVSLYWYRQALGQGPEFLTYFNYEAQQDKSGLPNDRFSAERPEGSISTLTIQRTEQRDSAMYRCASSTQLARSSYEQYFGPGTRLTVT.

This clonotype was seen a handful of times. The CDR3: CASREGLAGGNRRETQYF. CDR3 bases: TGCGCCAGCAGAGAGGGACTAGCGGGGGGAAATCGCCGAGAGACCCAGTACTTC. The J gene is TRBJ2-5, the V gene TRBV4-1, with 15 bases lining up with TRBD2. This CDR3 spans 18 amino acids. The V gene end was trimmed by 6 bases and the J gene end by 4 bases; junction bases not matched to a gene: 12. Germline V CDR1 and CDR2: MGHRA, YSYEKL.

This clonotype appeared a few times. The CDR3 coding sequence is TGTGCCAGCAGCCAAAGGGGGACAGGGTTAACAGATACGCAGTATTTT. Its translation is CASSQRGTGLTDTQYF. The chain combines TRBV11-2 with TRBJ2-3; 9 nucleotides match TRBD1. CDR1 and CDR2 from the germline V gene are SGHAT and FQNNGV. J lost 3 bases, V lost 5 bases, and 9 bases had no gene match. The CDR3 is made up of 16 amino acids.

A few counts support this clonotype. The chain has TRBV29-1 and TRBJ1-2, with 7 bases identical to TRBD1. The CDR3 loop spans 13 amino acids. Trimming took 5 bases from V and 6 from J; bases not matched to a gene: 9. Germline CDR1 and CDR2: SQVTM and ANQGSEA. The CDR3 is CSVLQGLTDGYTF. CDR3 DNA sequence: TGCAGCGTTCTACAGGGGCTAACCGATGGCTACACCTTC.

This clonotype has more than one count but fewer than ten. The chain has TRBV24-1 and TRBJ2-1; weak D call: TRBD2 (6 bases). From germline, CDR1 is KGHDR and CDR2 SFDVKD. The CDR3 spans 14 residues. Between the trimmed V and J ends, which lost 4 bases and 4 bases, there was a span of 10 bases. CDR3 amino acids: CATSEGGLYNEQFF. The CDR3 coding sequence is TGTGCCACCAGTGAGGGGGGTTTATACAATGAGCAGTTCTTC.

This clonotype turned up a few times. J is TRBJ1-1 and V is TRBV18, with D perhaps matching TRBD1 (5 bases). The V gene's germline CDR1 is KGHSH and CDR2 LQKENI. The length of the CDR3 is 16 residues. V was cut by 0 bases and J by 3 bases, with 14 bases left in between. CDR3 coding DNA: TGTGCCAGCTCACCACCGGGGGGACCTAGGGACACTGAAGCTTTCTTT. This codes for CASSPPGGPRDTEAFF.

The V gene is TRBV29-1, the J gene TRBJ2-3, with D possibly being TRBD2 (5 bases). The CDR3 is made up of 12 amino acids. Germline lookup yields CDR1 SQVTM and CDR2 ANQGSEA. Trimming shortened V by 3 bases and J by 3 bases, and 7 bases separated the two germline ends. The CDR3 DNA is TGCAGCGTTGATGAGGGAACAGATACGCAGTATTTT. As protein: CSVDEGTDTQYF.

This clonotype turned up a few times. The rearrangement joins TRBV4-1 to TRBJ1-1; the D is unclear. Germline values: CDR1 MGHRA, CDR2 YSYEKL. V was trimmed by 7 bases and J by 2 bases, leaving 17 bases between them. The CDR3 length is 15 residues. The CDR3 spells CASTLRAEGNTEAFF. DNA for the CDR3: TGCGCCAGCACCCTAAGGGCGGAGGGTAACACTGAAGCTTTCTTT.

This clonotype appeared a few times. The gene calls are TRBV7-3 and TRBJ2-3, with 16 bases fitting TRBD2. This CDR3 is 17 amino acids long. Germline V gene data show CDR1 as SGHTA and CDR2 as FQGTGA. Trimming took 0 bases from V and 3 from J; bases not matched to a gene: 0. CDR3 nucleotide sequence: TGTGCCAGCAGCTTAACGGGACTAGCGGGAGGGACAGATACGCAGTATTTT. Translating it yields CASSLTGLAGGTDTQYF. The whole variable domain, remainder taken from reference TRBV7-3 and TRBJ2-3, is GAGVSQTPSNKVTEKGKYVELRCDPISGHTALYWYRQSLGQGPEFLIYFQGTGAADDSGLPNDRFFAVRPEGSVSTLKIQRTERGDSAVYLCASSLTGLAGGTDTQYFGPGTRLTVL.

The V and J genes are TRBV5-6 and TRBJ2-1, with 8 bases identical to TRBD1. Losses at the gene ends were 1 base for V and 10 bases for J; bases not matched to a gene: 10. CDR1 and CDR2 from the germline V gene are SGHDT and YYEEEE. The CDR3 is 15 residues long. The CDR3 DNA reads TGTGCCAGCAGCTTGAAGCCCGACAGGGGACGGGAGCAGTTCTTC. This codes for CASSLKPDRGREQFF.

The V call is TRBV7-9, the J call TRBJ1-1, with D hard to call. V lost 5 bases to trimming and J lost 8 bases, with 9 bases between them. Germline CDR1 reads SEHNR; CDR2 reads FQNEAQ (reference sequence). CDR3 size: 11 residues. The CDR3 loop reads CASSKLGEAFF. Written as DNA, the CDR3 is TGTGCCAGCAGCAAACTAGGGGAAGCTTTCTTT. The whole variable domain, filled in from reference TRBV7-9 and TRBJ1-1, reads DTGVSQNPRHKITKRGQNVTFRCDPISEHNRLYWYRQTLGQGPEFLTYFQNEAQLEKSRLLSDRFSAERPKGSFSTLEIQRTEQGDSAMYLCASSKLGEAFFGQGTRLTVV.

This clonotype was detected only a few times. This rearrangement joins TRBV6-5 to TRBJ2-1, with D maybe TRBD2 (5 bases). There are 15 residues in the CDR3. V was pared by 5 bases and J by 0 bases, with 11 bases between. CDR1 is MNHEY and CDR2 is SVGAGI in the germline V gene. Here the CDR3 DNA reads TGTGCCAGCAGTAAAGAGCGGAGCTCCTACAATGAGCAGTTCTTC. It translates to CASSKERSSYNEQFF.

In its sample, this clonotype was seen many times. One end of the junction varies from germline; a read error may be responsible. V usage is TRBV24-1 and J usage is TRBJ2-1; TRBD1 matches 11 bases. Per the germline V gene, CDR1 is KGHDR and CDR2 is SFDVKD. The CDR3 runs to 16 residues. The CDR3 nucleotides read TGTGCCACCAGCGATTCCGGACAGGGGGCGCGGGATGAGCAGTTCTTC. It encodes CATSDSGQGARDEQFF.

This clonotype was counted a few times. The rearrangement links TRBV5-1 to TRBJ2-2; a weak D match, TRBD2 (6 bases). This CDR3 comprises 17 residues. V dropped 5 bases and J dropped 2 bases, with 19 bases sitting between them. CDR1 and CDR2 (germline): SGHRS, YFSETQ. The CDR3 loop is CASSRGEGLLNTGELFF. The CDR3 DNA follows: TGCGCCAGCAGTCGTGGAGAAGGACTACTTAACACCGGGGAGCTGTTTTTT.